The rows below give T cell receptor beta chains drawn from one sample of a study of T-cell reconstitution after alpha-beta-depleted transplantation in children. A single record per CDR3 protein comes from TCRdb applying MiXCR to the PCR reads. Of hundreds of thousands of distinct CDR3 sequences in the sample, 20% to 25% were seen once. The source material was PBMCs, mostly from graft donor cells, sampled 360 days after TCRalphabeta/CD19-depleted stem cell transplant. These receptors were collected from a boy less than two years old who had a stem cell transplant for acute myeloid leukemia, so the T cells may come from the graft donor. The CDR3 runs from the conserved cysteine through the conserved F or W. A D gene is named only where the DNA matches it firmly. The size field is filled for only some rows; it gives once, few, many or a size class.

V: TRBV27
size: .
J: TRBJ2-5
D: .
DNA: TGTGCCAGCAGGCTTTTCGCAGGGATTGGAGAGACCCAGTACTTC
CDR3: CASRLFAGIGETQYF

V: TRBV4-1
size: few
J: TRBJ2-2
D: .
DNA: TGCGCCAGCAGCCGAGCAGGGGCCGGGGAGCTGTTTTTT
CDR3: CASSRAGAGELFF

V: TRBV28
size: .
J: TRBJ2-1
D: .
DNA: TGTGCCAGCAGGGATGGACAGAGCTCCTACAATGAGCAGTTCTTC
CDR3: CASRDGQSSYNEQFF

V: TRBV20-1
size: .
J: TRBJ2-7
D: TRBD1
DNA: TGCAGTGCCCGCCGGGACAGGGTAGGCGAGCAGTACTTC
CDR3: CSARRDRVGEQYF

V: TRBV6-5
size: .
J: TRBJ1-6
D: TRBD1
DNA: TGTGCCAGCAGGGCCGGGACAGGGATGTCACCCCTCCACTTT
CDR3: CASRAGTGMSPLHF

V: TRBV5-1
size: .
J: TRBJ2-5
D: .
DNA: TGCGCCAGCTGGCGTGTCCAAGAGACCCAGTACTTC
CDR3: CASWRVQETQYF

V: TRBV12-3/TRBV12-4
size: few
J: TRBJ2-1
D: .
DNA: TGTGCCAGCAGCCCCGGGGTTGGTCATGAGCAGTTCTTC
CDR3: CASSPGVGHEQFF

V: TRBV20-1
size: few
J: TRBJ1-2
D: .
DNA: TGCAGTGCTAGAGCCTACCGGGACTATGGCTACACCTTC
CDR3: CSARAYRDYGYTF

V: TRBV15
size: .
J: TRBJ2-3
D: .
DNA: TGTGCCACCAGCAGAGAGAGGGCCGATACGCAGTATTTT
CDR3: CATSRERADTQYF

V: TRBV15
size: .
J: TRBJ1-2
D: .
DNA: TGTGCCACCAGCAGAGAAGTGGCCACGAGAGGGGATGGCTACACCTTC
CDR3: CATSREVATRGDGYTF

V: TRBV6-5
size: many
J: TRBJ2-7
D: .
DNA: TGTGCCAGCAGTTACGCGGGCGCGGGGACCTACGAGCAGTACTTC
CDR3: CASSYAGAGTYEQYF

V: TRBV12-3/TRBV12-4
size: few
J: TRBJ2-1
D: .
DNA: TGTGCCAGCAGTTTCCGTCGGACATGGTGGAGAAATGAGCAGTTCTTC
CDR3: CASSFRRTWWRNEQFF

V: TRBV10-2
size: .
J: TRBJ2-3
D: TRBD2
DNA: TGCGCCAGCTGGCCTAGAGAGCGGGGGGGCACAGATACGCAGTATTTT
CDR3: CASWPRERGGTDTQYF

V: TRBV7-9
size: .
J: TRBJ2-5
D: TRBD2
DNA: TGTGCCAGCAGCTTAATGAGCGGGGGAGAGACCCAGTACTTC
CDR3: CASSLMSGGETQYF

V: TRBV2
size: few
J: TRBJ2-1
D: .
DNA: TGTGCCAGCCTCCGTGCGCCCTACAATGAGCAGTTCTTC
CDR3: CASLRAPYNEQFF

V: TRBV20-1
size: .
J: TRBJ2-1
D: .
DNA: TGCAGTGCTACTCTGGGGAGGTCAAGGGGGCTCCGCTCCTACAATGAGCAGTTCTTC
CDR3: CSATLGRSRGLRSYNEQFF

V: TRBV7-2
size: many
J: TRBJ1-1
D: TRBD1
DNA: TGTGCCAGCAGGGGACAGGGGTACACTGAAGCTTTCTTT
CDR3: CASRGQGYTEAFF

V: TRBV9
size: few
J: TRBJ2-1
D: TRBD1
DNA: TGTGCCAGCAGCGTCGCCGGGACAGATCCTAATGAGCAGTTCTTC
CDR3: CASSVAGTDPNEQFF